This T cell receptor beta chain was sequenced in a study of control samples from healthy donors and cancer patients. CDR1 is SGHVS, CDR2 FNYEAQ, per germline. The CDR3 is made up of 14 amino acids. Trimming stripped 1 base from V and 3 bases from J, with 6 bases between. TCRdb keeps only in-frame clones here, not all; method: immunoSEQ multiplex PCR. The sample has 150,000 to 200,000 clones, 91% seen once. This TCR was sampled from a woman aged 25 to 39 in good health. Sequencing was done on a sample of blood. The chain couples TRBV7-6 to TRBJ2-2; TRBD1 is a possible D gene (6 bases). The CDR3 here is CASSLDRDTGELFF. CDR3 coding DNA: TGTGCCAGCAGCTTAGACAGGGACACCGGGGAGCTGTTTTTT.